The 20 T cell receptor beta chains below come from one sample, sequenced in a study of blood T cell repertoires in COVID-19. The assay was immunoSEQ multiplex PCR, and TCRdb's table has in-frame clones only and misses some. The repertoire holds roughly 250,000 clones, with approximately 84% as singletons. The specimen sequenced was peripheral blood. These receptors originate from a woman older than 75 with acute or convalescent COVID-19.

V gene TRBV28 combines with J gene TRBJ1-2, with TRBD1 matching 7 bases. J gave up 4 bases and V 6 bases, and 8 bases lay outside the gene matches. The CDR3 has 14 amino acids. Per germline, CDR1 MDHEN and CDR2 SYDVKM. DNA for the CDR3: TGTGCCAGCAGCCCGGGACAGTTCCTCTATGGCTACACCTTC. Translating gives CASSPGQFLYGYTF.

V usage is TRBV20-1 and J usage is TRBJ2-1; TRBD2 might be the D (6 bases). The V end was cut by 6 bases, the J end by 9 bases, with 12 bases between. Germline loops: CDR1 DFQATT, CDR2 SNEGSKA (reference sequence). CDR3 length: 11 amino acids. The CDR3 protein is CSALRGFEQFF. CDR3 DNA: TGCAGTGCCCTTCGGGGGTTTGAGCAGTTCTTC.

This chain joins TRBV19 and TRBJ1-3, with 9 bases matching TRBD1. CDR1 is LNHDA, CDR2 SQIVND, per germline (reference sequence). After removal of 5 bases from V and 2 bases from J, the junction contained 7 bases not matched to a gene. This CDR3 is 16 amino acids long. CDR3 coding DNA: TGTGCCAGTAGTCGACCACAGGGGGCAACTGGAAACACCATATATTTT. It is translated as CASSRPQGATGNTIYF.

The J gene is TRBJ2-1, the V gene TRBV4-2; 7 bases map to TRBD2. The CDR3 has 15 residues. V lost 2 bases to trimming and J lost 3 bases; unmatched junction nucleotides: 4. Germline V gene sequence: CDR1 LGHNA, CDR2 YNFKEQ. CDR3 sequence: CASSQSGGNYNEQFF. CDR3 DNA: TGTGCCAGCAGCCAATCGGGGGGAAACTACAATGAGCAGTTCTTC.

The J gene is TRBJ1-1, the V gene TRBV19, with TRBD1 identical over 8 bases. V shed 6 bases and J 1 base; nucleotides not matched to a gene: 4. Germline V gene data show CDR1 as LNHDA and CDR2 as SQIVND (reference sequence). The CDR3 totals 14 residues. CDR3 bases: TGTGCCAGTAGAAAGGACAGGGAGAACACTGAAGCTTTCTTT. Amino acids: CASRKDRENTEAFF.

The chain is built from TRBV18 and TRBJ2-4, with TRBD1 identical over 8 bases. CDR3 length: 16 amino acids. Germline V gives CDR1 KGHSH, CDR2 LQKENI. The V and J ends lost 5 bases and 3 bases, in that order; junction bases with no gene match: 9. CDR3 DNA: TGTGCCAGCTCAAAGGACAGGGAGAGTGGCAAAAACATTCAGTACTTC. This sequence encodes CASSKDRESGKNIQYF.

This clone was counted once. The chain recombines TRBV19 with TRBJ1-3, with unresolved D. V was trimmed by 6 bases and J by 0 bases, leaving 9 bases between them. Germline assignment: CDR1 LNHDA and CDR2 SQIVND (reference sequence). This CDR3 is 14 amino acids long. The CDR3 coding sequence is TGTGCCAGTAGCCCCGGAGACTCTGGAAACACCATATATTTT. It codes for CASSPGDSGNTIYF.

This chain uses TRBV7-2 with TRBJ2-7; D is undetermined. CDR1 is SGHTA, CDR2 FQGNSA, per germline. CDR3 length equals 15 residues. With 2 bases removed from V and 1 base from J, the gap between germline ends came to 12 bases. In DNA, the CDR3 is TGTGCCAGCAGCTTAACGCGGAACCCATCCTACGAGCAGTACTTC. It encodes CASSLTRNPSYEQYF.

The chain has TRBV5-4 and TRBJ2-5; TRBD1 might be the D (6 bases). This CDR3 spans 14 amino acids. The germline V and J ends were trimmed by 3 bases and 2 bases, with 11 bases remaining between them. The germline V gene encodes CDR1 SGHNT and CDR2 YYREEE (reference sequence). CDR3 amino acids: CASSSRRGQETQYF. The CDR3 DNA reads TGTGCCAGCAGCTCCCGTAGGGGGCAAGAGACCCAGTACTTC.

The genes are TRBV11-2 and TRBJ2-2; 10 bases align to TRBD2. In germline, CDR1 is SGHAT, CDR2 FQNNGV. This CDR3 contains 15 residues. Trimming at V came to 6 bases and at J to 5 bases, leaving 6 bases not matched to a gene. CDR3 residues: CASSQTSGVTGELFF. The CDR3, as DNA: TGTGCCAGCAGTCAAACTAGCGGGGTAACCGGGGAGCTGTTTTTT.

This clone was detected only once. V usage is TRBV27 and J usage is TRBJ1-5; D is uncertain. Germline CDR1 reads MNHEY; CDR2 reads SMNVEV (reference sequence). V was shortened by 7 bases and J by 1 base, with 14 bases between the two germline ends. The CDR3 spans 15 residues. This CDR3 is CASKFRVLSNQPQHF. Here the CDR3 DNA reads TGTGCCAGCAAATTTCGAGTTTTGAGCAATCAGCCCCAGCATTTT.

The CDR3 sequence is CASSIGNTIYF. Here the CDR3 DNA reads TGTGCCAGCAGTATAGGAAACACCATATATTTT. The rearrangement uses TRBV12-3 or TRBV12-4 and TRBJ1-3; D not certain. This CDR3 comprises 11 residues. V was clipped by 5 bases and J by 4 bases, with 3 bases between them.

This chain connects TRBV11-2 to TRBJ2-7; D remains ambiguous. The V gene's germline CDR1 is SGHAT and CDR2 FQNNGV. The V end lost 3 bases, the J end lost 2 bases, and 8 bases lay between the germline ends. This CDR3 contains 13 residues. The CDR3 DNA follows: TGTGCCAGCAGCTTTGAGCGTACCTACGAGCAGTACTTC. It translates to CASSFERTYEQYF.

This rearrangement joins TRBV7-8 to TRBJ2-1; tentatively, D is TRBD2 (6 bases). The CDR3 spans 13 residues. Trimming cost V 5 bases and J 4 bases, with 9 bases left between them. The germline V gene has CDR1 SGHVS and CDR2 FQNEAQ. The CDR3 loop reads CASSAGTYNEQFF. The CDR3 DNA reads TGTGCCAGCAGCGCAGGGACTTACAATGAGCAGTTCTTC.

The rearrangement joins TRBV15 to TRBJ1-4, with 10 bases that match TRBD1. Germline V gene data show CDR1 as LNHNV and CDR2 as YYDKDF (reference sequence). V was clipped by 1 base and J by 4 bases; unmatched bases: 6. The length of the CDR3 is 17 residues. The CDR3 is CATSRVGTGVHNEKLFF. The CDR3 region has the DNA TGTGCCACCAGCAGAGTAGGGACAGGGGTCCATAATGAAAAACTGTTTTTT.

The chain carries TRBV9 and TRBJ2-7; the match to TRBD2 covers 13 bases. Germline V gives CDR1 SGDLS, CDR2 YYNGEE. CDR3 length equals 17 residues. Losses at the gene ends were 2 bases for V and 5 bases for J; bases not matched to a gene: 10. CDR3 bases: TGTGCCAGCAGCGTCCTCCCACTAGCGGGAGGGCCACACGAGCAGTACTTC. It yields the protein CASSVLPLAGGPHEQYF.

V gene TRBV18 combines with J gene TRBJ1-5; 9 bases are shared with TRBD1. With 5 bases clipped from V and 3 bases from J, the junction kept 14 bases outside the gene matches. The CDR3 covers 18 residues. Germline CDR1 reads KGHSH; CDR2 reads LQKENI. CDR3 protein: CASSDQLSGTGNNQPQHF. CDR3 nucleotide sequence: TGTGCCAGCTCAGACCAACTCTCCGGGACAGGGAACAATCAGCCCCAGCATTTT.

The genes are TRBV18 and TRBJ2-1; D is uncertain. The length of the CDR3 is 13 residues. CDR1 is KGHSH, CDR2 LQKENI, per germline. V lost 8 bases to trimming and J lost 3 bases, with 11 bases between them. The CDR3 sequence: CASRQVHYNEQFF. The CDR3, as DNA: TGTGCCAGCCGCCAGGTGCACTACAATGAGCAGTTCTTC.

This clone occurred a few times. The chain uses TRBV9 and TRBJ1-2; 12 nucleotides agree with TRBD1. In germline, CDR1 is SGDLS, CDR2 YYNGEE. Losses at the gene ends were 5 bases for V and 7 bases for J; bases not matched to a gene: 12. There are 16 residues in the CDR3. This CDR3 is CASSLAGTGGAVGYTF. CDR3 in DNA: TGTGCCAGCAGTCTCGCCGGGACAGGGGGCGCCGTTGGCTACACCTTC.

The rearrangement uses TRBV7-9 and TRBJ2-7, with a tentative D call TRBD1 (6 bases). This CDR3 comprises 12 residues. Trimming removed 1 base at V and 8 bases at J, with 9 bases between. Germline-derived CDR1 and CDR2 are SEHNR and FQNEAQ (reference sequence). CDR3 residues: CASSLVDRKQYF. CDR3 nucleotide sequence: TGTGCCAGCAGCTTAGTTGACAGGAAGCAGTACTTC.